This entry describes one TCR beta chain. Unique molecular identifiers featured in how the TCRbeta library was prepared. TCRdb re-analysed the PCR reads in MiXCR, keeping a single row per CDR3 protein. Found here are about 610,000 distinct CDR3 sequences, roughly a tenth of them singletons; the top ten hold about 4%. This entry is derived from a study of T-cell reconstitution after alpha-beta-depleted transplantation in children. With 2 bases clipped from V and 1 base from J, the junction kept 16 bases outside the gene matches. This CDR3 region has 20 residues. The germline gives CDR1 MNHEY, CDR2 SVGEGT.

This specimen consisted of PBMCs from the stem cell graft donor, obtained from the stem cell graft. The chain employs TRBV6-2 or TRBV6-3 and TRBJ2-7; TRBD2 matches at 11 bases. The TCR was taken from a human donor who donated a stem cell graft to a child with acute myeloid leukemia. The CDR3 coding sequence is TGTGCCAGCAGTTACCCCGTCGGCAGGCCGGGACTAGCGGAATCCTACGAGCAGTACTTC. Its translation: CASSYPVGRPGLAESYEQYF.